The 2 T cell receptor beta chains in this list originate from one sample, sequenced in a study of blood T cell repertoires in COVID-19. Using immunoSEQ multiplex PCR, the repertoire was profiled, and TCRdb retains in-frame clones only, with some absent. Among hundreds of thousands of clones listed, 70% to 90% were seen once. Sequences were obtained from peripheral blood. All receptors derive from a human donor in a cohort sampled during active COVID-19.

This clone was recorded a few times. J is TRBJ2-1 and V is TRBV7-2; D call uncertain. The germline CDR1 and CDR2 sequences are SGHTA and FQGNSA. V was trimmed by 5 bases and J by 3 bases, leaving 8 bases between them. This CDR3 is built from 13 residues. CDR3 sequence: CASSATNYNEQFF. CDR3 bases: TGTGCCAGCAGCGCTACTAACTACAATGAGCAGTTCTTC.

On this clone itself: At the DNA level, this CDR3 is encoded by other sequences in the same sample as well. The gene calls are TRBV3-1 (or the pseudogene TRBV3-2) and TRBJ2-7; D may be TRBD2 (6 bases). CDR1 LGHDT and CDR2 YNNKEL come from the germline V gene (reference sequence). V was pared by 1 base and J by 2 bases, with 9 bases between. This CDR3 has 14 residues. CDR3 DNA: TGTGCCAGCAGCCAAGTGGGAGGTACCTACGAGCAGTACTTC. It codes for CASSQVGGTYEQYF.